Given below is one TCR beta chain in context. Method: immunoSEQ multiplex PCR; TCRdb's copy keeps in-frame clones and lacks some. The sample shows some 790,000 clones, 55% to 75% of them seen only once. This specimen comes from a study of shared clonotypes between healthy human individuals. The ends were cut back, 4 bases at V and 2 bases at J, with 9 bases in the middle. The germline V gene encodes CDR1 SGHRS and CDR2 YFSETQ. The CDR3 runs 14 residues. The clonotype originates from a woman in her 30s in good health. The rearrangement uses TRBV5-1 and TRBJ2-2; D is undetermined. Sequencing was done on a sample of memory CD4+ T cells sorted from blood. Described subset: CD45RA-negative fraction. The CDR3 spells CASSQVSNTGELFF. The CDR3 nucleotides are TGCGCCAGCAGCCAGGTCTCCAACACCGGGGAGCTGTTTTTT.